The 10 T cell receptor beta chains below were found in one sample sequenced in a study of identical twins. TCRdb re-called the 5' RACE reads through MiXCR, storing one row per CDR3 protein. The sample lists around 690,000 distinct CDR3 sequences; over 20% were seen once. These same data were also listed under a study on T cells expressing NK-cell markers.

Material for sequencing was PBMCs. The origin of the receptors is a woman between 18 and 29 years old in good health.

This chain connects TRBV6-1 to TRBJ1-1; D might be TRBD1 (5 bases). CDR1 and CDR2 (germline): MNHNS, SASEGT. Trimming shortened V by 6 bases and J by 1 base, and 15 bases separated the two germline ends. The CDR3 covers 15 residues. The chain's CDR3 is CASRSGTQGNTEAFF. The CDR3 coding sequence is TGTGCCAGCAGAAGCGGGACCCAGGGGAACACTGAAGCTTTCTTT.

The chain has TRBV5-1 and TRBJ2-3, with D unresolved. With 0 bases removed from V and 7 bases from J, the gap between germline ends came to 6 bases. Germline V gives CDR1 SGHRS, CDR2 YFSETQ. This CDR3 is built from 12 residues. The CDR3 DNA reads TGCGCCAGCAGCTTGGCCTTGAATACGCAGTATTTT. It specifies CASSLALNTQYF.

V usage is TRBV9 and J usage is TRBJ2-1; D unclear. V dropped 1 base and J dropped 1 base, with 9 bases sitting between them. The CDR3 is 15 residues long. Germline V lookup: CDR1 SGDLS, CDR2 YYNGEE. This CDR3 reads CASSVMFASYNEQFF. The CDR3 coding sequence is TGTGCCAGCAGCGTAATGTTTGCTTCCTACAATGAGCAGTTCTTC. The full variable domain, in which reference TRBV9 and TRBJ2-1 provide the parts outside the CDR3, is DSGVTQTPKHLITATGQRVTLRCSPRSGDLSVYWYQQSLDQGLQFLIQYYNGEERAKGNILERFSAQQFPDLHSELNLSSLELGDSALYFCASSVMFASYNEQFFGPGTRLTVL.

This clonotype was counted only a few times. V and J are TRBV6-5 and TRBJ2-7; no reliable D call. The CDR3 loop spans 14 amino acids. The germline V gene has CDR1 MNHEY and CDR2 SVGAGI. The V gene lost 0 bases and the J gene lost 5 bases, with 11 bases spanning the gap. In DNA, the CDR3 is TGTGCCAGCAGTTACTCGTCCAGGATCCACGAGCAGTACTTC. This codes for CASSYSSRIHEQYF.

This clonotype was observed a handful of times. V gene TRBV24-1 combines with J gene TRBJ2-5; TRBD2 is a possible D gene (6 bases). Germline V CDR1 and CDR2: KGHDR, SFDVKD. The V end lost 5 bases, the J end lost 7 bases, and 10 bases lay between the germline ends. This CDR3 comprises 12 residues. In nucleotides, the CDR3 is TGTGCCACCAGTGGGCCAGCGGGGACCCAGTACTTC. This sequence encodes CATSGPAGTQYF.

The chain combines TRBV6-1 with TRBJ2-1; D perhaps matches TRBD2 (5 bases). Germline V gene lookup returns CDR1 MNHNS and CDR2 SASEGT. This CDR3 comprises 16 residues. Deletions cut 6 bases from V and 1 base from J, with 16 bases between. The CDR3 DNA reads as TGTGCCAGCAGCCCCTGGGCGGCGGGTTCCTACAATGAGCAGTTCTTC. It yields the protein CASSPWAAGSYNEQFF.

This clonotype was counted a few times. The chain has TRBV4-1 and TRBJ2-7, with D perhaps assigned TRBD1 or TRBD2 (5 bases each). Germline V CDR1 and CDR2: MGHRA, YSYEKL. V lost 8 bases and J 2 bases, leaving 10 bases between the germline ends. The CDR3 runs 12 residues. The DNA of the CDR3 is TGCGCCAGCTGGGACGGAGCCTACGAGCAGTACTTC. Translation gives CASWDGAYEQYF.

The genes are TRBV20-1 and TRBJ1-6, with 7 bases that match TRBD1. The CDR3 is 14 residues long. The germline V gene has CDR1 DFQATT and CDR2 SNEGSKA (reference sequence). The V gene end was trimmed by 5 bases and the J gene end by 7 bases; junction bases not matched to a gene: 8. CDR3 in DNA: TGCAGTGCTGGGTCCGGGACAGAGAATTCACCCCTCCACTTT. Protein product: CSAGSGTENSPLHF.

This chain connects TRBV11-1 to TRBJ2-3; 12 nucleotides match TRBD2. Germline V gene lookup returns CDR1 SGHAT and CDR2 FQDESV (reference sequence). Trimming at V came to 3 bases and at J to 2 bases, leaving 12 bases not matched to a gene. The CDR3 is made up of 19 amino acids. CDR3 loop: CASSFGTSGPVAPTDTQYF. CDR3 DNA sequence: TGTGCCAGCAGCTTCGGGACTAGCGGGCCCGTGGCCCCCACAGATACGCAGTATTTT.

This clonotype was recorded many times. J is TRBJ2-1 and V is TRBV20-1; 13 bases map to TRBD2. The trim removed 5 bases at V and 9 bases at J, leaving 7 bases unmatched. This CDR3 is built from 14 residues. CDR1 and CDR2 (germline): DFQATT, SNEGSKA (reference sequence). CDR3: CSAAGLAGVAEQFF. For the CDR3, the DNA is TGCAGTGCTGCTGGACTAGCGGGAGTAGCTGAGCAGTTCTTC.